Given below is one TCR beta chain in context. This clone was detected only a few times. It lacks a known antigen. No base-level quality is on record; no much larger clone is a single base apart. The entry originates in a study of PD-L1 blockade in urothelial cancer listed by TCRdb under 2017. At the level of the whole study: All patients started therapy around 2014 and received atezolizumab 1,200 mg intravenously every 3 weeks. About 90% of the roughly 29 patients were identified as males with urothelial cancer of bladder origin, and a prior smoking history was reported by 18 of 29 patients. An ECOG performance status of 0 or 1 was recorded for the patients, and 0 to 3 prior chemotherapy regimens had been received by the patients. Blood samples were analyzed 3 weeks after the start of treatment (second dose) and 6 weeks after the start of treatment. Blood samples yielded a median of about 150,000 T cells and tens of thousands of unique TCRs, with median clonality approximately 0.08. The study, an exploratory multi-omic analysis, examined somatic, immune and clinical correlates of response to PD-L1 blockade with atezolizumab in urothelial cancer. Pretreatment tumor samples, along with matched peripheral blood collected serially before and after atezolizumab treatment, underwent TCR sequencing. Durable clinical benefit was defined as a progression-free survival longer than 6 months, and TCR features were additionally tested against progression-free survival and overall survival. In the same patients, pretreatment tumors underwent whole exome sequencing and RNA sequencing in addition to TCR sequencing. Eight or nine patients reached durable clinical benefit, while fewer than 25 patients did not. Under 30 patients had pretreatment blood TCR-seq, approximately 24 had at least one posttreatment blood collection, and approximately 24 had tumor TCR-seq. On the study overall, not on this receptor specifically: Because the sample size was small (n of about 31) and many of the analyses were exploratory, the results are meant to be hypothesis-generating. A pretreatment peripheral blood TCR clonality below the median was linked to improved progression-free and overall survival. At 3 weeks after the start of treatment, tumor-associated TCR clones in peripheral blood had expanded more in patients with durable benefit (n ≈ 22, p = 0.022).

Synthetic TCR analog templates were spiked into each PCR to estimate absolute template abundance from read counts. Using the immunoSEQ assay, TCRbeta CDR3 regions were amplified from genomic DNA with bias-controlled V and J gene primers. Sequencing of rearranged TCRbeta segments was done at approximately 20X coverage. In the paper's pipeline: Clustering was used to correct sequencing errors, and CDR3s were annotated against IMGT to assign V, D and J genes. Only productive TCRbeta rearrangements were used in downstream analyses, excluding out-of-frame or stop-codon sequences. To compute clonality, Shannon entropy was normalized by the log of the number of unique productive sequences and then subtracted from one. Fisher's exact test with Benjamini-Hochberg correction, at a threshold of adjusted p below 0.01, was used to find clones that differed between time points or between blood and tumor. The immuneACCESS repertoire file appears here via TCRdb, limited to in-frame rearrangements. These files lack a portion of the clones; in checked studies, under half of the deficit traces to unresolved V genes, and the cause of the others is not known. From that table come the V and J calls and clone size; the DNA was used to work out D and trimming. For this sample the table gives tens of thousands of clones, of which around nine tenths were detected only once. The ten most abundant clones make up 1.8% of the sample.

The cohort included about 27 patients with locally advanced or metastatic urothelial carcinoma who were treated at Memorial Sloan Kettering on a trial protocol. Peripheral blood mononuclear cells were collected pretreatment and during treatment, with between 1 and 8 total time points per patient. The Qiagen DNeasy Blood extraction kit was used to purify genomic DNA from total PBMCs and from tumor samples. PBMCs were collected pretreatment and during treatment, and were isolated and stored as previously described. Measured from the cysteine to the phenylalanine, the CDR3 is 15 residues long. The DNA shown is the 45-base CDR3, in frame from base 1. Deletion took 2 bases off V and 5 bases off J, with a span of 16 bases between the germline ends. Based on the germline V gene, the CDR1 and CDR2 sequences are MNHEY and SVGAGI.

Source: PBMCs, taken around atezolizumab (anti-PD-L1) treatment. This TCR derives from a man aged 45-65 years with urothelial cancer. This chain is built from TRBV6-5 and TRBJ2-7; a weak D assignment points to TRBD2 (6 bases agree). The CDR3 protein: CASSYRRAGYHEQYF. At the DNA level, the sequence is TGTGCCAGCAGTTACAGGAGGGCAGGGTACCACGAGCAGTACTTC.